This TCR beta chain came from a study of blood T cell repertoires in COVID-19. About the study: Sites across the United States, Italy and Spain contributed samples from acute and convalescent COVID-19.

Authors' methods: Scientists estimated how many nucleated cells there were by amplifying reference gene primers. The assay was immunoSEQ multiplex PCR, and TCRdb's table has in-frame clones only and misses some. V, J and clone size are taken as reported in that table, and D and trimming were inferred from the DNA itself. The sample lists 120,000 to 150,000 clones, 60% to 85% seen once, with over 6.5% in the top ten. Germline CDR1 is SGHTA and CDR2 is FQGTGA. V lost 2 bases to trimming and J lost 1 base, with 14 bases between them. This CDR3 contains 16 residues. This chain links TRBV7-3 with TRBJ1-1, with D perhaps matching TRBD1 (6 bases). What was sequenced was peripheral blood. This receptor was obtained from a man aged 45 to 65 with active or convalescent COVID-19. CDR3 loop: CASSLSFDRRNTEAFF. The CDR3 nucleotides are TGTGCCAGCAGCTTATCGTTCGACAGGAGGAACACTGAAGCTTTCTTT.